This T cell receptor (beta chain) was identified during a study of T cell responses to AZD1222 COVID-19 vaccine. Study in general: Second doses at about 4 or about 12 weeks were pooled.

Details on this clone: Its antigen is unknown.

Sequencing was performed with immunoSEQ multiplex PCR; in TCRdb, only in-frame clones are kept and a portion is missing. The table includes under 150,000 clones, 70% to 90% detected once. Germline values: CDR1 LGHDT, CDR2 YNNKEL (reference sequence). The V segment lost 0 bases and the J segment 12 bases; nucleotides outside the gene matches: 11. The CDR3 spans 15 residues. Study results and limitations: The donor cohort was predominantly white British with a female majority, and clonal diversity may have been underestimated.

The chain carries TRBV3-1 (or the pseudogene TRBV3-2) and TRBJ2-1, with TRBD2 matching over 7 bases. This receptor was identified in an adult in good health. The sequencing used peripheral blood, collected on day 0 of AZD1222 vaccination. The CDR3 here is CASSQDLRGSWGQFF. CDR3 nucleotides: TGTGCCAGCAGCCAAGATTTGCGGGGGAGTTGGGGGCAGTTCTTC.